This TCR beta chain was sequenced during a study of T cells in Graves' hyperthyroidism and ophthalmopathy. Overall study: The initial diagnosis was the point when peripheral blood was collected, ahead of any treatment.

This clonotype turned up a few times. Antigen unknown. The CDR3 runs 15 residues. Germline V gene lookup returns CDR1 MNHEY and CDR2 SMNVEV (reference sequence). V lost 5 bases, J lost 5 bases, and 8 bases stayed unmatched. RNA transcripts were the template for amplifying TCR beta CDR3 regions. A set of HTBI primers served as the primers for a first-round RT-PCR of the TCR CDR3. TCRdb re-called the multiplex PCR reads with MiXCR, one entry per CDR3 protein. The sample has approximately 320,000 distinct CDR3 sequences; around 16% are singletons. Study-wide results and limits: Blood also held most thyroid clonotypes expanded beyond 0.001.

The sequence was obtained from a man aged 25-40 years with Graves' hyperthyroidism. The chain couples TRBV27 to TRBJ2-7, with 11 bases that match TRBD1. Material for sequencing was blood. The DNA of the CDR3 is TGTGCCAGCAGTCTAGGACAGGGGGCGAGAGACGAGCAGTACTTC. Its translation: CASSLGQGARDEQYF.